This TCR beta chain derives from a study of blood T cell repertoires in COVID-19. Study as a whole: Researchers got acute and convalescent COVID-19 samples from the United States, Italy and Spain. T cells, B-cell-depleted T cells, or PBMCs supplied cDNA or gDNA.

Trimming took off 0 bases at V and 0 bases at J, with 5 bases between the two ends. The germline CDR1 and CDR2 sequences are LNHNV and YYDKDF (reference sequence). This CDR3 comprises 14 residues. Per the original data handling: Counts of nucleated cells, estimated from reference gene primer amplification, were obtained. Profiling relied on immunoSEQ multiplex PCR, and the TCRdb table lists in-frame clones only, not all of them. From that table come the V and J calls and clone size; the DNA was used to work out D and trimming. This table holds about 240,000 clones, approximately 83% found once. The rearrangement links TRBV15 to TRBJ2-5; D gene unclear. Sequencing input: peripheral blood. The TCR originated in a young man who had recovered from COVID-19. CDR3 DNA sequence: TGTGCCACCAGCAGAGACAGTAACCAAGAGACCCAGTACTTC. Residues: CATSRDSNQETQYF.